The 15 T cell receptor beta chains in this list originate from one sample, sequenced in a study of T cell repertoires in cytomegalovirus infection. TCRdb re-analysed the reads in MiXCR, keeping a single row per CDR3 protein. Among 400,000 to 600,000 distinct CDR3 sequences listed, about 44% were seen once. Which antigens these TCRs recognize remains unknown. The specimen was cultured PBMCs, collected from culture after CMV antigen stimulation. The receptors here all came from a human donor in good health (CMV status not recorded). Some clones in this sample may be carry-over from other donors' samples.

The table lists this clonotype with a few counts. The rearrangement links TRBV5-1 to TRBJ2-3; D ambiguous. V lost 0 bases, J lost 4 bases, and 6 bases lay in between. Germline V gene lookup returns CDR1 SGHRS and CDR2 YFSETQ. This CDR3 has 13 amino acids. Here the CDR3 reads CASSLVSPDTQYF. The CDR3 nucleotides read TGCGCCAGCAGCTTGGTCTCACCAGATACGCAGTATTTT.

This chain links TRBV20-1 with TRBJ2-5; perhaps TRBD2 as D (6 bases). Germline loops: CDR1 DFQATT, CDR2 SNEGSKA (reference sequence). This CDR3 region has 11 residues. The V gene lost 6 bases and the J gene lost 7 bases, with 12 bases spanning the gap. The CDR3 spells CSARLGVTQYF. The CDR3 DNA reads TGCAGTGCGAGACTAGGGGTGACCCAGTACTTC.

The CDR3 is CASSPAGQGFAEAFF. The CDR3 DNA follows: TGCGCCAGCAGCCCTGCAGGACAGGGGTTTGCTGAAGCTTTCTTT. This chain uses TRBV4-1 with TRBJ1-1, with 9 positions matching TRBD1. The CDR3 runs 15 residues. V shed 4 bases and J 6 bases; nucleotides not matched to a gene: 9. CDR1 and CDR2 (germline): MGHRA, YSYEKL.

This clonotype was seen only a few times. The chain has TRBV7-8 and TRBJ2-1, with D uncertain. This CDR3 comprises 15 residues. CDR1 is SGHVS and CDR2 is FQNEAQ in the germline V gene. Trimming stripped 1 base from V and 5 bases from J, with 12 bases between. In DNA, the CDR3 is TGTGCCAGCAGCTTAGAGGCCGTGGCTGACAATGAGCAGTTCTTC. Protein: CASSLEAVADNEQFF.

For the CDR3, the DNA is TGTGCCAGCAGCACTACAGGGGGCTCGGGATCGGAGACCCAGTACTTC. It translates to CASSTTGGSGSETQYF. V is TRBV11-3 and J is TRBJ2-5, with TRBD1 matching over 9 bases. This CDR3 has 16 amino acids. The trim removed 5 bases at V and 5 bases at J, leaving 12 bases unmatched. The germline gives CDR1 SGHNT, CDR2 YENEEA.

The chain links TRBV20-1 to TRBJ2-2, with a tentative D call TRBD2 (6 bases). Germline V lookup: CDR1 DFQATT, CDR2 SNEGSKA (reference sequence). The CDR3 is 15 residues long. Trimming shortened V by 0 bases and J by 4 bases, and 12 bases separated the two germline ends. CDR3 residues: CSARDYLGGTGELFF. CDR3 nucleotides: TGCAGTGCTAGAGATTACCTGGGGGGCACCGGGGAGCTGTTTTTT.

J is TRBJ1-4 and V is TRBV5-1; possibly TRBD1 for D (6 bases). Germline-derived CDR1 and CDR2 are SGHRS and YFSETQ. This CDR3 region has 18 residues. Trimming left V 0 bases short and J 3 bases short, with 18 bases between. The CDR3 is CASSLVAQGFSANEKLFF. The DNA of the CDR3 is TGCGCCAGCAGCTTGGTGGCCCAGGGGTTTTCGGCTAATGAAAAACTGTTTTTT. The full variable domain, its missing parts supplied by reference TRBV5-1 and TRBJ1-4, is KAGVTQTPRYLIKTRGQQVTLSCSPISGHRSVSWYQQTPGQGLQFLFEYFSETQRNKGNFPGRFSGRQFSNSRSEMNVSTLELGDSALYLCASSLVAQGFSANEKLFFGSGTQLSVL.

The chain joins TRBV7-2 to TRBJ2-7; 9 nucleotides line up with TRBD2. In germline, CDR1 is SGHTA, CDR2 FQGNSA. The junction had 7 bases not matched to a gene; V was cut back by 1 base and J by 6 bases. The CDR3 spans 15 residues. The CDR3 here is CASSLVTSGSGEQYF. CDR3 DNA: TGTGCCAGCAGCTTAGTGACTAGCGGATCTGGCGAGCAGTACTTC.

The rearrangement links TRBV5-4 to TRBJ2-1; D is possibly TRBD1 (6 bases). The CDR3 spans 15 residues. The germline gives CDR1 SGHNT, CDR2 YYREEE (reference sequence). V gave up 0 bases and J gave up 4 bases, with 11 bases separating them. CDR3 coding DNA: TGTGCCAGCAGCTTGGGGCAGGGGCGTTACAATGAGCAGTTCTTC. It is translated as CASSLGQGRYNEQFF.

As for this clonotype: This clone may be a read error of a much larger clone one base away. CDR3 sequence: CASSPGYNQPQHF. The CDR3 DNA follows: TGTGCCAGCAGTCCGGGATACAATCAGCCCCAGCATTTT. The chain has TRBV12-3 or TRBV12-4 and TRBJ1-5; D unresolved. CDR3 length equals 13 residues. V gave up 5 bases and J gave up 3 bases, with 8 bases separating them.

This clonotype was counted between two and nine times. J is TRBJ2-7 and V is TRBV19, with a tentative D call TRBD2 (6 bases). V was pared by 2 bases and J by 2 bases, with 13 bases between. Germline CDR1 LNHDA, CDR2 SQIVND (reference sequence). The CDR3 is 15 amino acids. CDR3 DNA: TGTGCCAGTAGTATAACTGGGGGGAACACCTACGAGCAGTACTTC. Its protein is CASSITGGNTYEQYF.

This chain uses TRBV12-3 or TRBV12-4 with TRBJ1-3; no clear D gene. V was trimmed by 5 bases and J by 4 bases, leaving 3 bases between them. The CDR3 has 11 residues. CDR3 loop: CASSVGNTIYF. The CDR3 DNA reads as TGTGCCAGCAGTGTGGGAAACACCATATATTTT.

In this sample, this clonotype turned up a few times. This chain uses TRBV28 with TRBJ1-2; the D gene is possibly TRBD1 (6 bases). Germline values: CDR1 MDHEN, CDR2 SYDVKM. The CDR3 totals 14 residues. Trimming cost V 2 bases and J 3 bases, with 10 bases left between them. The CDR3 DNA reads TGTGCCAGCAGTTTAGGCAGGGGAGACTATGGCTACACCTTC. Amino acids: CASSLGRGDYGYTF.

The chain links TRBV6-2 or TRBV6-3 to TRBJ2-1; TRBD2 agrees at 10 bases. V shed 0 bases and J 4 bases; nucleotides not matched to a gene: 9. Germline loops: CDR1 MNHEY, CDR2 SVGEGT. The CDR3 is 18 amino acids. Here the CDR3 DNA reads TGTGCCAGCAGTTACTCTCGGCTAGCGGGAGTGGAGTACAATGAGCAGTTCTTC. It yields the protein CASSYSRLAGVEYNEQFF.

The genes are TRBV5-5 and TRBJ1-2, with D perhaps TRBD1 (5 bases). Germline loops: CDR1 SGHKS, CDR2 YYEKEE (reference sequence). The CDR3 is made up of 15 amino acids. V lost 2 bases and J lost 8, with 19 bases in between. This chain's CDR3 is CASSFIGTPGGGYTF. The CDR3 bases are TGTGCCAGCAGCTTCATCGGGACCCCGGGAGGGGGCTACACCTTC.